This TCR beta chain was sequenced in a study of T cells after yellow fever vaccination. Notes on the study in general: The study noted that FACS-sorted repertoires could contain abundant clonotypes contaminating from the bulk population. Across the CD4 and CD8 compartments, a small share of clonotypes was present in both. The booster response re-showed most primary clones: approximately 95% CD4, 88% CD8.

TCRdb called the 5' RACE reads again in MiXCR, with one record for every CDR3 protein. The sample lists 200,000 to 300,000 distinct CDR3 sequences; approximately 6.3% were seen once. There are a few counts of this clonotype. Its cognate antigen is unknown. Germline lookup yields CDR1 SGHNT and CDR2 YYREEE (reference sequence). The V gene lost 3 bases and the J gene lost 7 bases, with 20 bases spanning the gap. CDR3 length: 16 residues. This sample comprised CD4+ T cells sorted from PBMCs, obtained on the day of the yellow fever booster vaccination. This receptor was identified in a man aged 25-40 years who received the YFV17D yellow fever vaccine. This chain links TRBV5-4 with TRBJ2-1, with D maybe TRBD2 (6 bases). The CDR3 nucleotides read TGTGCCAGCAGCTGGGGCGGGGCAGACCTCTTTAATGAGCAGTTCTTC. It is translated as CASSWGGADLFNEQFF.